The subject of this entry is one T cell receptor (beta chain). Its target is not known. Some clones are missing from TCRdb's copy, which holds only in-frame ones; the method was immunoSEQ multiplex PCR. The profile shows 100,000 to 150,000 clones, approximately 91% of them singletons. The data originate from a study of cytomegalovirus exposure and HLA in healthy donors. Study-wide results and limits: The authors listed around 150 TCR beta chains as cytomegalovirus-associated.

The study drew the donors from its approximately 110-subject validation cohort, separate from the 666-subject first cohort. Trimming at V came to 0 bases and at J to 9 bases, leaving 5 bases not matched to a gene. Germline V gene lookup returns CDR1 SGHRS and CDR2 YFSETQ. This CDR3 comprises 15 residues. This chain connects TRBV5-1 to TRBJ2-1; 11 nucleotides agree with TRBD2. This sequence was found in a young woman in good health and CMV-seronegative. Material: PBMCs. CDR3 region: CASSLGGTSGSEQFF. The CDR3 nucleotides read TGCGCCAGCAGCTTGGGAGGGACTAGCGGTAGTGAGCAGTTCTTC.